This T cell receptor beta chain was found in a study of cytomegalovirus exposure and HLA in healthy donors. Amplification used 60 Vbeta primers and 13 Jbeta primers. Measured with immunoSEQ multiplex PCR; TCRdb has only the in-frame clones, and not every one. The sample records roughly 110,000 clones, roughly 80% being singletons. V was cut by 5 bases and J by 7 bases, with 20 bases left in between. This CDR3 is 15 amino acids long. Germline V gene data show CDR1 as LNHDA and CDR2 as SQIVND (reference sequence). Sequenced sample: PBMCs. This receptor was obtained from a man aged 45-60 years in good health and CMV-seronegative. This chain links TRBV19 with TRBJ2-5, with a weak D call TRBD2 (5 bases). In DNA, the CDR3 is TGTGCCAGTAGTCTTGGGGTAGTCCGGGCGGGGACCCAGTACTTC. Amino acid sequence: CASSLGVVRAGTQYF.